A single sample is the source of the 16 T cell receptor beta chains below, sequenced in a study of blood T cell repertoires in COVID-19. Libraries were prepared by immunoSEQ multiplex PCR; TCRdb keeps only in-frame clonotypes and omits some of them. The sample carries 75,000 to 85,000 clones, 75% to 90% recorded once. The sample consisted of peripheral blood. These receptors came from a human donor in a cohort sampled during active COVID-19.

This clone was seen just once. The chain links TRBV3-1 (or the pseudogene TRBV3-2) to TRBJ1-1; the D is unclear. Deletions cut 1 base from V and 4 bases from J, with 10 bases between. Looked up from germline, CDR1 is LGHDT and CDR2 is YNNKEL (reference sequence). The length of the CDR3 is 14 residues. CDR3 nucleotide sequence: TGTGCCAGCAGCCAAGGAGTCGCGGTCACTGAAGCTTTCTTT. It codes for CASSQGVAVTEAFF.

This clone was counted at least ten times. This chain links TRBV24-1 with TRBJ2-1; TRBD2 aligns across 8 bases. V shed 4 bases, J shed 5 bases, and the junction held 6 bases outside the gene matches. The germline V gene encodes CDR1 KGHDR and CDR2 SFDVKD. The CDR3 sequence is 15 residues long. The CDR3 here is CATSDSGGGNNEQFF. The DNA for the CDR3 is TGTGCCACCAGTGACTCCGGCGGGGGGAACAATGAGCAGTTCTTC.

The rearrangement joins TRBV3-1 (or the pseudogene TRBV3-2) to TRBJ2-7, with D uncertain. In germline, CDR1 is LGHDT, CDR2 YNNKEL (reference sequence). Deletions cut 0 bases from V and 2 bases from J, with 17 bases between. The length of the CDR3 is 17 residues. The CDR3: CASSQDNAYGRTYEQYF. CDR3 DNA: TGTGCCAGCAGCCAAGATAATGCGTACGGCAGGACCTACGAGCAGTACTTC.

This chain's CDR3 is CASSHQTWRPNLGEKLFF. The CDR3 coding sequence is TGCGCCAGCAGCCACCAAACTTGGAGACCAAATTTGGGTGAAAAACTGTTTTTT. The chain links TRBV4-1 to TRBJ1-4; no firm D call. Germline V lookup: CDR1 MGHRA, CDR2 YSYEKL. V lost 3 bases and J lost 7, with 24 bases in between. The length of the CDR3 is 18 residues.

In DNA form, the CDR3 reads TGCAGTGCTAGTACCCTAGCGGGGGTCTCCTACAATGAGCAGTTCTTC. It is translated as CSASTLAGVSYNEQFF. The gene calls are TRBV20-1 and TRBJ2-1; TRBD2 aligns across 10 bases. Looked up from germline, CDR1 is DFQATT and CDR2 is SNEGSKA (reference sequence). The CDR3 runs 16 residues. With 3 bases clipped from V and 0 bases from J, the junction kept 5 bases outside the gene matches.

A word on this clone: Germline and junction disagree at one end, which may indicate a read error. This rearrangement joins TRBV6-1 to TRBJ2-7; D might be TRBD2 (5 bases). Looked up from germline, CDR1 is MNHNS and CDR2 is SASEGT. This CDR3 is 13 amino acids long. The CDR3 protein is CASSEAQTWSRDF. The CDR3 bases are TGTGCCAGCAGTGAAGCGCAAACGTGGTCGAGGGACTTC.

V is TRBV18 and J is TRBJ2-7, with D possibly being TRBD2 (5 bases). The CDR3 is 13 amino acids. Germline lookup yields CDR1 KGHSH and CDR2 LQKENI. The V gene lost 0 bases and the J gene lost 5 bases, with 8 bases spanning the gap. The DNA for the CDR3 is TGTGCCAGCTCACCACCGTCGGGGAACGAGCAGTACTTC. Translating gives CASSPPSGNEQYF.

The genes are TRBV11-3 and TRBJ2-1; TRBD2 matches at 9 bases. The V segment lost 1 base and the J segment 4 bases; nucleotides outside the gene matches: 5. Germline V gives CDR1 SGHNT, CDR2 YENEEA. This CDR3 has 16 residues. DNA of the CDR3: TGTGCCAGCAGCTTAGGGACCGCGGGGGGGTACAATGAGCAGTTCTTC. Its translation: CASSLGTAGGYNEQFF.

V usage is TRBV9 and J usage is TRBJ2-7, with 7 bases aligning to TRBD1. The CDR3 totals 15 residues. Losses at the gene ends were 3 bases for V and 2 bases for J; bases not matched to a gene: 8. Germline loops: CDR1 SGDLS, CDR2 YYNGEE. CDR3 sequence: CASSERGQVTYEQYF. CDR3 DNA sequence: TGTGCCAGCAGCGAACGCGGACAGGTTACCTACGAGCAGTACTTC.

V usage is TRBV11-2 and J usage is TRBJ1-2; D is unclear. CDR1 and CDR2 from the germline V gene are SGHAT and FQNNGV. The CDR3 covers 18 residues. The ends were cut back, 3 bases at V and 0 bases at J, with 20 bases in the middle. The CDR3 coding sequence is TGTGCCAGCAGCTTTTTTCGTATTCGGACTTCAGCTAACTATGGCTACACCTTC. Its protein is CASSFFRIRTSANYGYTF.

The chain employs TRBV15 and TRBJ1-3; 9 bases map to TRBD1. This CDR3 comprises 15 residues. Germline CDR1 LNHNV, CDR2 YYDKDF (reference sequence). The junction had 4 bases not matched to a gene; V was cut back by 3 bases and J by 4 bases. CDR3 sequence (DNA): TGTGCCACCAGCAGGGACAGGGGAGTGGGAAACACCATATATTTT. It translates to CATSRDRGVGNTIYF.

The V gene is TRBV7-2, the J gene TRBJ2-1, with 8 bases that match TRBD1. V was clipped by 3 bases and J by 1 base; unmatched bases: 8. CDR3 length equals 17 residues. Germline V lookup: CDR1 SGHTA, CDR2 FQGNSA. In DNA, the CDR3 is TGTGCCAGCAGCTTGGCCGCCGGGACAGGATCCTACAATGAGCAGTTCTTC. This gives the protein CASSLAAGTGSYNEQFF.

The rearrangement links TRBV20-1 to TRBJ2-1, with 9 nucleotides matching TRBD2. The V and J ends lost 6 bases and 3 bases, in that order; junction bases with no gene match: 15. The V gene's germline CDR1 is DFQATT and CDR2 SNEGSKA (reference sequence). The CDR3 runs 17 residues. Here the CDR3 DNA reads TGCAGTGCCAGTAGCGGGAGAAGCTCAGGCTTCTACAATGAGCAGTTCTTC. Its protein product is CSASSGRSSGFYNEQFF.

The chain is built from TRBV4-1 and TRBJ1-5; 9 nucleotides align to TRBD1. Trimming at V came to 2 bases and at J to 4 bases, leaving 3 bases not matched to a gene. The CDR3 consists of 15 residues. Germline assignment: CDR1 MGHRA and CDR2 YSYEKL. The CDR3 protein is CASSQLGTGNQPQHF. CDR3 bases: TGCGCCAGCAGCCAATTGGGGACAGGGAATCAGCCCCAGCATTTT.

The chain carries TRBV15 and TRBJ2-5; D ambiguous. The CDR3 loop spans 14 amino acids. Germline V gene lookup returns CDR1 LNHNV and CDR2 YYDKDF (reference sequence). Trimming removed 0 bases at V and 5 bases at J, with 10 bases between. This CDR3 is CATSRDRSGETQYF. The CDR3 nucleotides are TGTGCCACCAGCAGAGATCGGAGTGGGGAGACCCAGTACTTC.

This clone has just one count. This sequence joins TRBV7-9 and TRBJ2-1, with D hard to call. The germline V and J ends were trimmed by 5 bases and 13 bases, with 12 bases remaining between them. The CDR3 contains 11 residues. Germline V gene sequence: CDR1 SEHNR, CDR2 FQNEAQ (reference sequence). The chain's CDR3 is CASSRGELQFF. CDR3 nucleotide sequence: TGTGCCAGCAGCCGCGGTGAACTCCAGTTCTTC. The full variable domain, completed using reference TRBV7-9 and TRBJ2-1, is DTGVSQNPRHKITKRGQNVTFRCDPISEHNRLYWYRQTLGQGPEFLTYFQNEAQLEKSRLLSDRFSAERPKGSFSTLEIQRTEQGDSAMYLCASSRGELQFFGPGTRLTVL.